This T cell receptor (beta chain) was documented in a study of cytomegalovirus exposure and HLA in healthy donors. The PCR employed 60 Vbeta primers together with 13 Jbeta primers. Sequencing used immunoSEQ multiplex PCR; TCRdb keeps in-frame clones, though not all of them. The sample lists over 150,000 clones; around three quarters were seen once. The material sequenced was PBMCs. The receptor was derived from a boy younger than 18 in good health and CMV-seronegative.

The CDR3: CASSEAGLRGGYTF. The CDR3 region has the DNA TGTGCCAGCAGTGAAGCGGGCCTCAGGGGTGGCTACACCTTC. The genes are TRBV2 and TRBJ1-2; maybe TRBD1 (6 bases). The CDR3 is 14 residues long. V was shortened by 0 bases and J by 7 bases, with 12 bases between the two germline ends. Looked up from germline, CDR1 is SNHLY and CDR2 is FYNNEI.